This T cell receptor beta chain derives from a study of blood T cell repertoires in COVID-19. About the study: T cells, B-cell-depleted T cells, or PBMCs supplied cDNA or gDNA.

One Seattle source followed patients from active infection through their disease course. From germline, CDR1 is LNHNV and CDR2 YYDKDF (reference sequence). Trimming left V 5 bases short and J 4 bases short, with 9 bases between. The CDR3 contains 13 residues. In the authors' workflow: Using reference gene primer amplification, nucleated cell counts were estimated. Here immunoSEQ multiplex PCR was the method, and the copy in TCRdb shows in-frame clones only, minus some. That table furnishes V, J and clone size, whereas the DNA furnished D and trimming. This sample has tens of thousands of clones, with more than 75% found just once.

Sequencing used peripheral blood. The chain has TRBV15 and TRBJ2-1; no reliable D call. The source is a man aged 35 to 55 with COVID-19, enrolled during active disease. CDR3 residues: CATSLQSYNEQFF. The CDR3 DNA sequence: TGTGCCACCAGCTTACAGTCTTACAATGAGCAGTTCTTC. Complete variable domain (other parts from reference TRBV15 and TRBJ2-1): DAMVIQNPRYQVTQFGKPVTLSCSQTLNHNVMYWYQQKSSQAPKLLFHYYDKDFNNEADTPDNFQSRRPNTSFCFLDIRSPGLGDTAMYLCATSLQSYNEQFFGPGTRLTVL.